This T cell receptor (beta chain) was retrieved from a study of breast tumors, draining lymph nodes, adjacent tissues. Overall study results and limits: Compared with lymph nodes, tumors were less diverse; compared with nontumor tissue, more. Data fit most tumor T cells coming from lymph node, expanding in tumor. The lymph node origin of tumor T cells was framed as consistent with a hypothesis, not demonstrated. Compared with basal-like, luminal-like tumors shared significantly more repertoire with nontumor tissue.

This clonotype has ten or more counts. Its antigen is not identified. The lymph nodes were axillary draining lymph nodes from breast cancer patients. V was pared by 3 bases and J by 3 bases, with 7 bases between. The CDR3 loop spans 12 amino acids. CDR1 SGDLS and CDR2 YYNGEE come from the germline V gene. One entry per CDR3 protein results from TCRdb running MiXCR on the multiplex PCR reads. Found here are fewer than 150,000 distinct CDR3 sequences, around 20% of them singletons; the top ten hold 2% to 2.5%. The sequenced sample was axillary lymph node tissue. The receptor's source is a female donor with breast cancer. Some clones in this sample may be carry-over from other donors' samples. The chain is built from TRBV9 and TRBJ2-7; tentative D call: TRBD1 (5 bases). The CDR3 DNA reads TGTGCCAGCAGCGCGGACAACTACGAGCAGTACTTC. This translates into CASSADNYEQYF.